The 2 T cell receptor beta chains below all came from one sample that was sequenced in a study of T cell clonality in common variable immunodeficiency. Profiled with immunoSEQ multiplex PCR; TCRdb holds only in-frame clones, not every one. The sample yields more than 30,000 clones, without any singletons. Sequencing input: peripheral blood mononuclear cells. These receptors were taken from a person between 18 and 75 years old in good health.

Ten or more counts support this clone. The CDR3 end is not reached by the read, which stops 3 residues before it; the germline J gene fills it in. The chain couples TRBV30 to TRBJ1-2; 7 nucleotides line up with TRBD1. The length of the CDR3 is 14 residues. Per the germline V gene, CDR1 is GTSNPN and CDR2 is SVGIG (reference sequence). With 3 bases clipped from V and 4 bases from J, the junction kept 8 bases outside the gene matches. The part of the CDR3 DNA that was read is TGTGCCTGGAGACACGGCAGGGGGATCTATGGC. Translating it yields CAWRHGRGIYG. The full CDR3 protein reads CAWRHGRGIYGYTF.

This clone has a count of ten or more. The sequenced part of the CDR3 DNA is TGTGCCAGCAGTCCCCATAAAGCGGGAGAGCAAGAGACC. Its protein is CASSPHKAGEQET. The entire CDR3 reads CASSPHKAGEQETQYF. V usage is TRBV6-2 or TRBV6-3 and J usage is TRBJ2-5; 8 bases are shared with TRBD2. The read terminates 3 residues ahead of where the CDR3 ends, so the germline J gene completes it. Trimming took 5 bases from V and 2 from J; bases not matched to a gene: 10. Germline V gene data show CDR1 as MNHEY and CDR2 as SVGEGT. This CDR3 has 16 amino acids.